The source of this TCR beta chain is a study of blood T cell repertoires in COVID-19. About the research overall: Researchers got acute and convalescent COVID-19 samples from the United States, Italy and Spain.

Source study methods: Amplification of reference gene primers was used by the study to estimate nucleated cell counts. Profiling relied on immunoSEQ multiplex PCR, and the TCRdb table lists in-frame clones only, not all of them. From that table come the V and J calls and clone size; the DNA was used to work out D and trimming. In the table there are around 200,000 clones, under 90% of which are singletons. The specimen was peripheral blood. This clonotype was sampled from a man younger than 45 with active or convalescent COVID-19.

DNA of the CDR3: TGTGCCACCCAGTGGCGGGAGGGCTATGGCTACACCTTC. It codes for CATQWREGYGYTF. The chain carries TRBV10-3 and TRBJ1-2; unclear D gene. V was pared by 10 bases and J by 4 bases, with 16 bases between. CDR3 size: 13 residues. Germline CDR1 ENHRY, CDR2 SYGVKD.